One sample yielded the 27 T cell receptor beta chains listed below, sequenced in a study of Graves' ophthalmopathy and Graves' hyperthyroidism. CDR3 regions of TCR beta were amplified from RNA transcripts. Following a first-round RT-PCR that used HTBI primers, a second-round multiplex PCR was carried out. TCRdb analysed the multiplex PCR reads with MiXCR anew, one entry per CDR3 protein. This sample has 600,000 to 700,000 distinct CDR3 sequences, with roughly 39% found just once. The sequencing input was peripheral blood. These receptors all stem from an adult man with Graves' ophthalmopathy.

This clonotype has a handful of counts. Just one base apart from a much larger clone, this may be a read error. The V call is TRBV2, the J call TRBJ1-1, with 8 bases matching TRBD1. The germline V gene has CDR1 SNHLY and CDR2 FYNNEI. The CDR3 runs 16 residues. Written as DNA, the CDR3 is TGTACCAGCAGCCGTGGACAGGGCAAGGGGTCCACTGAAGCTTTCTTT. Its protein is CTSSRGQGKGSTEAFF.

This chain connects TRBV7-9 to TRBJ1-4; 9 bases map to TRBD1. The CDR3 sequence is 13 residues long. Germline CDR1 SEHNR, CDR2 FQNEAQ (reference sequence). Trimming took 5 bases from V and 7 from J; bases not matched to a gene: 2. The CDR3: CASSMTGGEKLFF. Written as DNA, the CDR3 is TGTGCCAGCAGCATGACAGGGGGTGAAAAACTGTTTTTT.

This chain's CDR3 is CSVEVGAGQETQYF. The CDR3 bases are TGCAGCGTTGAGGTTGGGGCAGGGCAAGAGACCCAGTACTTC. The rearrangement joins TRBV29-1 to TRBJ2-5, with a tentative D call TRBD1 (5 bases). There are 14 residues in the CDR3. Trimming stripped 3 bases from V and 2 bases from J, with 13 bases between. Germline V gene sequence: CDR1 SQVTM, CDR2 ANQGSEA.

Points on this clonotype: Given a much more abundant clone one base away, this may be a read error. This CDR3 fails to terminate in the conserved phenylalanine or tryptophan, so it likely reflects a read error. The chain carries TRBV19 and TRBJ1-2, with D possibly being TRBD1 (6 bases). Trimming pared 5 bases from V and 3 bases from J, leaving 16 bases between. Germline V gene data show CDR1 as LNHDA and CDR2 as SQIVND (reference sequence). The CDR3 is made up of 15 amino acids. CDR3 coding DNA: TGTGCCAGTAGTCCTCCCCGACAGGCCCACTATGGCTACACCTCC. The encoded protein is CASSPPRQAHYGYTS.

This clonotype showed up just a few times. J is TRBJ1-1 and V is TRBV7-2; D is undetermined. V gave up 6 bases and J gave up 9 bases, with 11 bases separating them. CDR3 length: 11 residues. Per the germline V gene, CDR1 is SGHTA and CDR2 is FQGNSA. The CDR3 is CASSSGDKAFF. CDR3 nucleotides: TGTGCCAGCAGTTCCGGGGATAAAGCTTTCTTT.

This clonotype was seen at least ten times. V is TRBV2 and J is TRBJ1-3; 8 positions match TRBD1. The CDR3 is made up of 14 amino acids. Germline values: CDR1 SNHLY, CDR2 FYNNEI. V lost 7 bases and J lost 2; bases outside the gene matches: 4. CDR3 nucleotide sequence: TGTGCCAGCACCAGGACAGGGACTGGAAACACCATATATTTT. This translates into CASTRTGTGNTIYF.

This clonotype was counted a few times. A much larger clone differs from this one at a single base, so this may be a read error. The J gene is TRBJ1-1, the V gene TRBV7-2; TRBD1 is a possible D gene (5 bases). This CDR3 region has 15 residues. The V gene's germline CDR1 is SGHTA and CDR2 FQGNSA. V was cut by 1 base and J by 5 bases, with 14 bases left in between. CDR3 DNA: TGTGCCAGCAGCTTAGTTCGGGGAGGGGAGACTGAAGCTTTCTTT. Translating it yields CASSLVRGGETEAFF. Drawing the rest from reference TRBV7-2 and TRBJ1-1, the complete variable domain is GAGVSQSPSNKVTEKGKDVELRCDPISGHTALYWYRQSLGQGLEFLIYFQGNSAPDKSGLPSDRFSAERTGGSVSTLTIQRTQQEDSAVYLCASSLVRGGETEAFFGQGTRLTVV.

The chain couples TRBV30 to TRBJ1-3; D gene ambiguous. There are 14 residues in the CDR3. The V and J ends lost 0 bases and 0 bases respectively, with 6 bases between them. Germline values: CDR1 GTSNPN, CDR2 SVGIG (reference sequence). The CDR3 DNA is TGTGCCTGGAGTGTGCAGGACTCTGGAAACACCATATATTTT. Residues: CAWSVQDSGNTIYF.

The chain combines TRBV29-1 with TRBJ2-3; D may be TRBD1 (6 bases). The V end lost 0 bases, the J end lost 3 bases, and 19 bases lay between the germline ends. Germline V gene lookup returns CDR1 SQVTM and CDR2 ANQGSEA. This CDR3 has 17 residues. The CDR3 region has the DNA TGCAGCGTTGAAGATCAGGGCAGGGGCGGGTGGACAGATACGCAGTATTTT. Protein: CSVEDQGRGGWTDTQYF.

The chain is built from TRBV5-1 and TRBJ2-7; unclear D gene. This CDR3 region has 14 residues. Germline V gene lookup returns CDR1 SGHRS and CDR2 YFSETQ. Trimming removed 0 bases from V and 0 bases from J, with 7 bases in between. CDR3: CASSLARSSYEQYF. CDR3 DNA: TGCGCCAGCAGCTTGGCCCGGTCCTCCTACGAGCAGTACTTC.

The genes are TRBV20-1 and TRBJ2-5; TRBD1 might be the D (5 bases). This CDR3 has 13 residues. The V gene lost 5 bases and the J gene lost 2 bases, with 12 bases spanning the gap. The V gene's germline CDR1 is DFQATT and CDR2 SNEGSKA (reference sequence). In DNA form, the CDR3 reads TGCAGTGCTGGACAACAGACTCAAGAGACCCAGTACTTC. It is translated as CSAGQQTQETQYF.

V gene TRBV29-1 combines with J gene TRBJ2-5, with TRBD1 identical over 11 bases. Trimming cost V 7 bases and J 6 bases; bases outside gene matches: 4. In germline, CDR1 is SQVTM, CDR2 ANQGSEA. The CDR3 covers 12 residues. The CDR3 region is CSGGQGGQTQYF. As DNA, the CDR3 is TGCAGCGGGGGACAGGGGGGGCAGACCCAGTACTTC.

V usage is TRBV7-6 and J usage is TRBJ2-7; 8 nucleotides match TRBD1. V gave up 2 bases and J gave up 5 bases; unmatched junction bases: 8. The CDR3 has 15 amino acids. CDR1 and CDR2 from the germline V gene are SGHVS and FNYEAQ. The CDR3 is CASSLSIQGVDEQYF. CDR3 sequence (DNA): TGTGCCAGCAGCTTAAGTATACAGGGGGTTGACGAGCAGTACTTC.

V usage is TRBV19 and J usage is TRBJ1-4; 7 bases line up with TRBD1. CDR1 is LNHDA and CDR2 is SQIVND in the germline V gene (reference sequence). Trimming took 9 bases from V and 8 from J; bases not matched to a gene: 9. The CDR3 consists of 13 residues. In nucleotides, the CDR3 is TGTGCCAGCTCACCGGGACAGAAGGAAAAACTGTTTTTT. This sequence encodes CASSPGQKEKLFF.

V gene TRBV2 combines with J gene TRBJ2-5, with D perhaps TRBD1 or TRBD2 (5 bases each). Trimming left V 8 bases short and J 7 bases short, with 17 bases between. Germline CDR1 reads SNHLY; CDR2 reads FYNNEI. This CDR3 contains 13 residues. The CDR3 DNA follows: TGTGCCAGCCGGTACGGCCCTGGGGGGACCCAGTACTTC. Its translation: CASRYGPGGTQYF.

The chain joins TRBV10-3 to TRBJ1-1; D call uncertain. Germline V gives CDR1 ENHRY, CDR2 SYGVKD. The CDR3 runs 12 residues. The V end was cut by 4 bases, the J end by 4 bases, with 7 bases between. CDR3 nucleotide sequence: TGTGCCATCAGTGTCCAGCTCACTGAAGCTTTCTTT. Encoded protein: CAISVQLTEAFF.

Notes on this clonotype: Likely a read error: the CDR3 ends without its conserved phenylalanine or tryptophan. J is TRBJ1-1 and V is TRBV9; no clear D. The V gene's germline CDR1 is SGDLS and CDR2 YYNGEE. The CDR3 sequence is 13 residues long. V was shortened by 0 bases and J by 0 bases, with 3 bases between the two germline ends. DNA for the CDR3: TGTGCCAGCAGCGTAGGCATGAACACTGAAGCTTTCCTT. Its protein is CASSVGMNTEAFL.

As to this clonotype: Compared with germline, one end of the junction differs, possibly owing to a read error. The rearrangement joins TRBV6-2 or TRBV6-3 to TRBJ1-1; the D is unclear. This CDR3 is built from 13 residues. Per germline, CDR1 MNHEY and CDR2 SVGEGT. Here the CDR3 reads CASSYGPNAEAFF. As DNA, the CDR3 is TGTGCCAGCAGTTACGGCCCGAACGCTGAAGCTTTCTTT.

In regard to this clonotype: The CDR3 carries no conserved terminal phenylalanine or tryptophan, so it likely arises from a read error. Because the CDR3's place on the DNA is in doubt, the DNA is left out and the CDR3 is given as listed by TCRdb. This chain connects TRBV15 to TRBJ1-2. The CDR3 extends over 8 residues, inclusive of both ends. Germline CDR1 and CDR2: LNHNV and YYDKDF (reference sequence). The CDR3 reads CATSRGPS.

The table lists this clonotype with a few counts. The CDR3 here is CSARAGVRYEQYF. In nucleotides, the CDR3 is TGCAGTGCTAGAGCCGGGGTTCGCTACGAGCAGTACTTC. The chain has TRBV20-1 and TRBJ2-7, with D possibly TRBD2 on 5 matching bases. Germline CDR1 and CDR2: DFQATT and SNEGSKA (reference sequence). The CDR3 loop spans 13 amino acids. V lost 1 base to trimming and J lost 3 bases, with 10 bases between them.

The genes are TRBV10-3 and TRBJ2-2, with 7 bases that match TRBD1. V shed 5 bases, J shed 6 bases, and the junction held 18 bases outside the gene matches. Per the germline V gene, CDR1 is ENHRY and CDR2 is SYGVKD. The CDR3 totals 18 residues. In DNA form, the CDR3 reads TGTGCCATCAGTTTAGGGCCCTCGACAGGGAAGTACTCCGGGGAGCTGTTTTTT. This codes for CAISLGPSTGKYSGELFF.

This clonotype has a handful of counts. The chain uses TRBV29-1 and TRBJ2-3, with TRBD1 matching over 7 bases. V shed 2 bases, J shed 4 bases, and the junction held 9 bases outside the gene matches. Looked up from germline, CDR1 is SQVTM and CDR2 is ANQGSEA. This CDR3 comprises 15 residues. The CDR3 sequence: CSVEIGTVVPDTQYF. The CDR3 bases are TGCAGCGTTGAAATAGGGACAGTTGTCCCAGATACGCAGTATTTT.

This clonotype showed up just a few times. The rearrangement uses TRBV7-3 and TRBJ1-1; TRBD1 agrees at 7 bases. The germline gives CDR1 SGHTA, CDR2 FQGTGA. V was clipped by 5 bases and J by 1 base; unmatched bases: 7. The CDR3 is 15 residues long. In DNA, the CDR3 is TGTGCCAGCAGCATCACAGGGGCATCGAACACTGAAGCTTTCTTT. Translating it yields CASSITGASNTEAFF.

This clonotype was counted many times. One end of the junction fails to match germline, which may point to a read error. The chain is built from TRBV15 and TRBJ2-7; D unresolved. There are 14 residues in the CDR3. CDR1 is LNHNV, CDR2 YYDKDF, per germline (reference sequence). Written as DNA, the CDR3 is TGTCCCACCAGCAGAGATCTCTTCTCCTACGAGCAGTACTTC. This sequence encodes CPTSRDLFSYEQYF.

CDR3: CASGHQQGELFF. For the CDR3, the DNA is TGTGCTAGTGGCCACCAGCAGGGGGAGCTGTTTTTT. The chain is built from TRBV12-5 and TRBJ2-2; the D is unclear. The CDR3 length is 12 residues. Trimming took 6 bases from V and 8 from J, leaving 10 bases between them. Germline lookup yields CDR1 LGHNT and CDR2 FRNRAP.

This sequence joins TRBV19 and TRBJ1-2, with 7 bases aligning to TRBD1. Germline loops: CDR1 LNHDA, CDR2 SQIVND (reference sequence). The CDR3 is made up of 14 amino acids. J lost 2 bases, V lost 6 bases, and 6 bases had no gene match. The CDR3 loop reads CASSMTGSNYGYTF. The CDR3 DNA is TGTGCCAGTAGCATGACAGGGTCCAACTATGGCTACACCTTC.

The sample holds many counts of this clonotype. The rearrangement uses TRBV20-1 and TRBJ1-2, with 8 positions matching TRBD1. V lost 6 bases, J lost 8 bases, and 11 bases stayed unmatched. CDR1 is DFQATT, CDR2 SNEGSKA, per germline (reference sequence). The length of the CDR3 is 13 residues. In DNA, the CDR3 is TGCAGTGCCGACTCCACAGGGGGAGGAGGCTACACCTTC. Translating it yields CSADSTGGGGYTF.